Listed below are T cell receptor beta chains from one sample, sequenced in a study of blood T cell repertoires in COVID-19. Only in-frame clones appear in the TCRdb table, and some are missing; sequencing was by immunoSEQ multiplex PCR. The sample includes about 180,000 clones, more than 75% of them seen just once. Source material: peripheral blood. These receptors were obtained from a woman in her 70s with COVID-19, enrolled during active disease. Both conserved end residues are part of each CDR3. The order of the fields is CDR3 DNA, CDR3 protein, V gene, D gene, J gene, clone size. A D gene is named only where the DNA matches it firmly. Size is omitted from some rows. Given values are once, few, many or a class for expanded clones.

DNA: TGTGCCTGGAGAGGGACAGGGATGTATGGCACCGGGGAGCTGTTTTTT
CDR3: CAWRGTGMYGTGELFF
V: TRBV30
D: TRBD1
J: TRBJ2-2
size: NA

DNA: TGTGCCAGCAGCCAAGGGGGACAGAACTATGGCTACACCTTC
CDR3: CASSQGGQNYGYTF
V: TRBV3-1/TRBV3-2
D: TRBD1
J: TRBJ1-2
size: NA

DNA: TGTGCCAGCAGTTACTCCCTCAGGGCCGACACTGAAGCTTTCTTT
CDR3: CASSYSLRADTEAFF
V: TRBV6-6
D: NA
J: TRBJ1-1
size: NA

DNA: TGTGCCAGCAGCTCGAACAGCTTAAGCAATGAGCAGTTCTTC
CDR3: CASSSNSLSNEQFF
V: TRBV11-2
D: NA
J: TRBJ2-1
size: few

DNA: TGTGCCAGCAGTTTCGCAGGGTGGCGGACCTTTAACTATGGCTACACCTTC
CDR3: CASSFAGWRTFNYGYTF
V: TRBV28
D: NA
J: TRBJ1-2
size: NA

DNA: TGCAGCGTTGCGGACTCCCCTTACGAGCAGTACTTC
CDR3: CSVADSPYEQYF
V: TRBV29-1
D: NA
J: TRBJ2-7
size: NA

DNA: TGTGCCAGCAGCTCCGAACCGGGACTAGGGACCTACGAGCAGTACTTC
CDR3: CASSSEPGLGTYEQYF
V: TRBV5-6
D: TRBD2
J: TRBJ2-7
size: NA

DNA: TGCAGCGTTGACTCCGACTTGGAGACCCAGTACTTC
CDR3: CSVDSDLETQYF
V: TRBV29-1
D: NA
J: TRBJ2-5
size: NA

DNA: TGTGCCAGTAAAAGGGGAAACACTGAAGCTTTCTTT
CDR3: CASKRGNTEAFF
V: TRBV19
D: NA
J: TRBJ1-1
size: NA

DNA: TGTGCCAGCAGCTTAGTAGGGGATGAATATAGCAATCAGCCCCAGCATTTT
CDR3: CASSLVGDEYSNQPQHF
V: TRBV7-9
D: NA
J: TRBJ1-5
size: NA

DNA: TGCGCCAGCAGCCAAGACACCCAGGGGGTAACTGGAAACACCATATATTTT
CDR3: CASSQDTQGVTGNTIYF
V: TRBV4-3
D: TRBD1
J: TRBJ1-3
size: NA

DNA: TGTGCCAGCAGTTACGGGGGGTATGGCTACACCTTC
CDR3: CASSYGGYGYTF
V: TRBV6-5
D: NA
J: TRBJ1-2
size: NA

DNA: TGCGCCAGCAGCTTGGCCTTGCGGGCGGGGTACGAGCAGTACTTC
CDR3: CASSLALRAGYEQYF
V: TRBV5-1
D: NA
J: TRBJ2-7
size: NA

DNA: TGCGCCAGCAGCCAAGTCCTGGCATTAACGGGAGCCTACAATGAGCAGTTCTTC
CDR3: CASSQVLALTGAYNEQFF
V: TRBV4-3
D: NA
J: TRBJ2-1
size: NA

DNA: TGTGCCAGCAGCGCTTTAGTCCCGGGACATACTGAGGCCGCTTTCTTT
CDR3: CASSALVPGHTEAAFF
V: TRBV9
D: NA
J: TRBJ1-1
size: NA

DNA: TGTGCCAGCAGCCTCCCAGGGGTCCCAAATGGCTACACCTTC
CDR3: CASSLPGVPNGYTF
V: TRBV6-5
D: NA
J: TRBJ1-2
size: NA

DNA: TGTGCCAGCTCCCCGACACAGAACACTGAAGCTTTCTTT
CDR3: CASSPTQNTEAFF
V: TRBV18
D: NA
J: TRBJ1-1
size: NA

DNA: TGCGCCAGCAGCTCGACAGGGGCCCAAGAGACCCAGTACTTC
CDR3: CASSSTGAQETQYF
V: TRBV5-1
D: TRBD1
J: TRBJ2-5
size: NA

DNA: TGTGCCAGCAGTTCCATAGCGGGAGTGAGCGGCGAGCAGTACTTC
CDR3: CASSSIAGVSGEQYF
V: TRBV27
D: TRBD2
J: TRBJ2-7
size: NA

DNA: TGTGCCACATTTCCGGGACAGGGGTTTGTAAGAGCTTTCTTT
CDR3: CATFPGQGFVRAFF
V: TRBV6-6
D: TRBD1
J: TRBJ1-1
size: NA

DNA: TGCGCCAGCAGCTTGGGGCCCCAGGGGAACACCGGGGAGCTGTTTTTT
CDR3: CASSLGPQGNTGELFF
V: TRBV5-1
D: NA
J: TRBJ2-2
size: NA

DNA: TGTGCCAGCAGTGAACAGGAAAGCTCCTACGAGCAGTACTTC
CDR3: CASSEQESSYEQYF
V: TRBV6-1
D: NA
J: TRBJ2-7
size: NA

DNA: TGTGCCAGCAGCACACCCCAGACTAGCGCCGAGACCCAGTACTTC
CDR3: CASSTPQTSAETQYF
V: TRBV7-6
D: TRBD2
J: TRBJ2-5
size: NA

DNA: TGTGCCAGCAGCCAAGATATAGCGGGGGCCGGGTATGGCTACACCTTC
CDR3: CASSQDIAGAGYGYTF
V: TRBV4-2
D: NA
J: TRBJ1-2
size: NA

DNA: TGTGCCAGCAGCCAAGGTTACTCTAGCGGCACAGATACGCAGTATTTT
CDR3: CASSQGYSSGTDTQYF
V: TRBV3-1/TRBV3-2
D: NA
J: TRBJ2-3
size: NA

DNA: TGTGCCACCAGCAATGGGACGGGACAGGGTGTTTACAATGAGCAGTTCTTC
CDR3: CATSNGTGQGVYNEQFF
V: TRBV15
D: TRBD1
J: TRBJ2-1
size: NA

DNA: TGTGCCAGCAGCTTGGCGGCAGGCAGGGTAGGATCTGGGGCCAACGTCCTGACTTTC
CDR3: CASSLAAGRVGSGANVLTF
V: TRBV5-6
D: NA
J: TRBJ2-6
size: NA

DNA: TGTGCCAGCAGTACAGGGACCTACGAGCAGTACTTC
CDR3: CASSTGTYEQYF
V: TRBV6-6
D: NA
J: TRBJ2-7
size: NA

DNA: TGTGCCAGCAGCGGGAGAGGACTAGCGGGTTGGTACGAGCAGTACTTC
CDR3: CASSGRGLAGWYEQYF
V: TRBV7-2
D: TRBD2
J: TRBJ2-7
size: NA

DNA: TGTGCCAGCTCACTTACGGACTCGGGCACCGGGGAGCTGTTTTTT
CDR3: CASSLTDSGTGELFF
V: TRBV18
D: NA
J: TRBJ2-2
size: NA

DNA: TGTGCCAGCAGTGAAACCCTTGGGCGGGAGCGGAACGAGCAGTACTTC
CDR3: CASSETLGRERNEQYF
V: TRBV2
D: TRBD2
J: TRBJ2-7
size: once

DNA: TGTGCCAGCAGCTCTAGCGGGAGGGCCTCTCGGGAGACCCAGTACTTC
CDR3: CASSSSGRASRETQYF
V: TRBV7-9
D: TRBD2
J: TRBJ2-5
size: NA

DNA: TGTGCCAGCAGCCAAGTTAGCAGCGGGAGGGCCCCAGATACGCAGTATTTT
CDR3: CASSQVSSGRAPDTQYF
V: TRBV4-2
D: TRBD2
J: TRBJ2-3
size: NA

DNA: TGTGCCAGCAGTTACTCCCAGGGGGCGAGCACAGATACGCAGTATTTT
CDR3: CASSYSQGASTDTQYF
V: TRBV6-5
D: TRBD1
J: TRBJ2-3
size: NA

DNA: TGTGCCAGCAGCCTAGGGACAGGGGCTCCGAACACTGAAGCTTTCTTT
CDR3: CASSLGTGAPNTEAFF
V: TRBV7-9
D: TRBD1
J: TRBJ1-1
size: NA

DNA: TGTGCCAGCAGCGATAGCCCCTTCGAGCAGTACTTC
CDR3: CASSDSPFEQYF
V: TRBV7-9
D: NA
J: TRBJ2-7
size: NA

DNA: TGTGCCAGCAGCCCACGTACTAGCGAAGCCGAGTACGAGCAGTACTTC
CDR3: CASSPRTSEAEYEQYF
V: TRBV9
D: TRBD2
J: TRBJ2-7
size: few

DNA: TGTGCCACCAGTGAAACCGGGACAGGGATTCAGGAGCAGTACTTC
CDR3: CATSETGTGIQEQYF
V: TRBV24-1
D: TRBD1
J: TRBJ2-7
size: NA

DNA: TGCGCCAGCAGCTTGACTAGCGGGAGACTCGGTGAGCAGTTCTTC
CDR3: CASSLTSGRLGEQFF
V: TRBV5-1
D: TRBD2
J: TRBJ2-1
size: NA

DNA: TGTGCCAGCAGTATTCCAACGGGACAGATGATCTATGGCTACACCTTC
CDR3: CASSIPTGQMIYGYTF
V: TRBV28
D: TRBD1
J: TRBJ1-2
size: NA

DNA: TGTGCCAGCAGCCCGGACAGAACACAAGAGACCCAGTACTTC
CDR3: CASSPDRTQETQYF
V: TRBV7-9
D: NA
J: TRBJ2-5
size: NA

DNA: TGCGCCAGCAGCCTACAACAGGGGTTGCAAGAGACCCAGTACTTC
CDR3: CASSLQQGLQETQYF
V: TRBV4-1
D: TRBD1
J: TRBJ2-5
size: NA

DNA: TGTGCCAGCAGTTCCGGGACACTTGGCTACACCTTC
CDR3: CASSSGTLGYTF
V: TRBV28
D: NA
J: TRBJ1-2
size: NA

DNA: TGTGCCAGCAGCCGTAACACAGGGGCCGGAGCTTTCTTT
CDR3: CASSRNTGAGAFF
V: TRBV11-2
D: TRBD1
J: TRBJ1-1
size: NA

DNA: TGTGCCAGCAGCCAAGATCTGAGGGGACAAGCTAATAACTATGGCTACACCTTC
CDR3: CASSQDLRGQANNYGYTF
V: TRBV4-2
D: NA
J: TRBJ1-2
size: NA

DNA: TGTGCCAGCAGCCAAGTTTCGGGAGGGCCCGGGGAGCAGTACTTC
CDR3: CASSQVSGGPGEQYF
V: TRBV3-1/TRBV3-2
D: TRBD2
J: TRBJ2-7
size: NA

DNA: TGTGCCAGCGACAGGGGGCCAGAGACCCAGTACTTC
CDR3: CASDRGPETQYF
V: TRBV2
D: TRBD1
J: TRBJ2-5
size: NA

DNA: TGTGCCAGCAGCCAACTTCTAGGTTTCACAGATACGCAGTATTTT
CDR3: CASSQLLGFTDTQYF
V: TRBV7-2
D: NA
J: TRBJ2-3
size: NA

DNA: TGTGCCAGCAGCTTATGTATGTCACCCCTCCACTTT
CDR3: CASSLCMSPLHF
V: TRBV7-9
D: NA
J: TRBJ1-6
size: NA

DNA: TGCAGCGCCAGAAGGGACAGGAACACTGAAGCTTTCTTT
CDR3: CSARRDRNTEAFF
V: TRBV29-1
D: TRBD1
J: TRBJ1-1
size: NA

DNA: TGTGCCTTGAACCAGCGGGGTGACACAGATACGCAGTATTTT
CDR3: CALNQRGDTDTQYF
V: TRBV30
D: TRBD2
J: TRBJ2-3
size: once